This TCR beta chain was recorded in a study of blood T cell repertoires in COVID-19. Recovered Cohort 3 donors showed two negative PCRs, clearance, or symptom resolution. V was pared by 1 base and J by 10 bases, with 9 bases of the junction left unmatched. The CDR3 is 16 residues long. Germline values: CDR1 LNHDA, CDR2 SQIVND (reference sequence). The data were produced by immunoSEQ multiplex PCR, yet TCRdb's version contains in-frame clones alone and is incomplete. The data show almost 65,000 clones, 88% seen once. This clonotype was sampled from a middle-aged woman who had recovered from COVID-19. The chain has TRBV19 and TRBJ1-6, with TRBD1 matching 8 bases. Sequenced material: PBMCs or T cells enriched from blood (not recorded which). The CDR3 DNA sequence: TGTGCCAGTAGTATAGCCGTCGGACAGGGAAAGTCACCCCTCCACTTT. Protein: CASSIAVGQGKSPLHF.